What follows describes a single T cell receptor beta chain. This clonotype has more than one count but fewer than ten. The specificity of this receptor is unknown. No much larger clone exists at a distance of one base, and base qualities are not known. The data belong to a study of response to subunit inactivated influenza vaccine listed by TCRdb under 2018. Describing the broader study: Deep quantitative T cell receptor repertoire profiling was used in the study to track responses to a trivalent subunit inactivated influenza vaccine. Study-wide findings and limitations: The authors proposed that each seasonal influenza vaccination may bring in only a limited number of new T cells.

Library prep was done by RT-PCR. Sequencing instrument: Illumina HiSeq 2500. TCRdb reprocessed the public reads (quality trimming at Q25 with fastp, clone calling with MiXCR) and kept in-frame beta chains. Rows matching on CDR3 protein sequence are summarized as one entry with the most common DNA and genes. The sample profile shows 550,000 to 800,000 distinct CDR3 sequences; roughly 13% of them were found once. The ten largest clones represent around 7.3% of the sample. Between the V and J ends, shortened by 4 bases and 3 bases respectively, the junction contains 16 bases. CDR1 and CDR2 are drawn from the germline V gene: SGHDT, YYEEEE. The cysteine opens and the phenylalanine closes a CDR3 of 15 amino acids. Left in the record is the CDR3 DNA by itself, 45 bases read in frame from the first base.

The chain uses TRBV5-6 and TRBJ1-2; the D gene is unclear. Source: PBMCs from blood, taken approximately 15 days before vaccination. This TCR derives from a man aged 50 to 60 who received an inactivated influenza vaccine. Donor details come from another sample of the same person, matched by shared clones. The DNA is as follows: TGTGCCAGCAGCCCGTGGACCCACCCGGACTATGGCTACACCTTC. Translated, it gives CASSPWTHPDYGYTF.